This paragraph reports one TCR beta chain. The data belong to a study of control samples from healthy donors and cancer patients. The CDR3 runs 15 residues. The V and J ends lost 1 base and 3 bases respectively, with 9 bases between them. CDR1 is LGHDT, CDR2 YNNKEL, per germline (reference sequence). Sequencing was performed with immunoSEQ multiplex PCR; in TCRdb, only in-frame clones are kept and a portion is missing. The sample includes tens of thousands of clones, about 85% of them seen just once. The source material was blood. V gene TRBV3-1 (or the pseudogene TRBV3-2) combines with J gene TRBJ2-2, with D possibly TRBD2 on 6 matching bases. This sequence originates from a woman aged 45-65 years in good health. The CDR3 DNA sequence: TGTGCCAGCAGCCAAGTTTTAGCGGACACCGGGGAGCTGTTTTTT. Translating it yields CASSQVLADTGELFF.